This T cell receptor (beta chain) was found in a study of blood T cell repertoires in COVID-19. Study overall: COVID-19 samples from acute and convalescent phases originated in the United States, Italy and Spain. From T cells, B-cell-depleted T cells, or PBMCs came the material, which was cDNA or gDNA.

Sequencing was performed with immunoSEQ multiplex PCR; in TCRdb, only in-frame clones are kept and a portion is missing. The sample holds hundreds of thousands of clones; about 90% are singletons and the top ten take around 0.96%. Patients of the Seattle cohort, enrolled during active infection, were followed longitudinally. Germline CDR1 MNHEY, CDR2 SMNVEV (reference sequence). The V end was cut by 2 bases, the J end by 4 bases, with 14 bases between. The CDR3 is 15 amino acids. The chain carries TRBV27 and TRBJ2-5; weak D call: TRBD1 (6 bases). The source material was peripheral blood. This TCR was sampled from a woman in her 40s with COVID-19, enrolled during active disease. The CDR3 region is CASSLNIRGGETQYF. In DNA form, the CDR3 reads TGTGCCAGCAGTTTAAATATCAGGGGTGGAGAGACCCAGTACTTC.